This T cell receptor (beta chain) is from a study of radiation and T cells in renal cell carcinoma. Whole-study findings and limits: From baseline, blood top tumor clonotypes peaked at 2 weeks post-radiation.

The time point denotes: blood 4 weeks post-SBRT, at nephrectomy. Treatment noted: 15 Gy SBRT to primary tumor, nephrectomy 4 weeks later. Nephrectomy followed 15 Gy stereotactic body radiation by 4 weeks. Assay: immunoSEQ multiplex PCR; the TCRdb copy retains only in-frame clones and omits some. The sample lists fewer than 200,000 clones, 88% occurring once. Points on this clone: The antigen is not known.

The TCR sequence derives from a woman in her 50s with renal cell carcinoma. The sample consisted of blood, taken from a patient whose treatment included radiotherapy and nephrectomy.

For the CDR3, the DNA is TGTGCCAGCAGTGAATACGGTAGCGGGGGGGGTTGGTACAATGAGCAGTTCTTC. It encodes CASSEYGSGGGWYNEQFF. V is TRBV25-1 and J is TRBJ2-1, with TRBD2 identical over 11 bases. V lost 0 bases to trimming and J lost 4 bases; unmatched junction nucleotides: 8. CDR1 MGHDK and CDR2 SYGVNS come from the germline V gene. The CDR3 has 18 residues.